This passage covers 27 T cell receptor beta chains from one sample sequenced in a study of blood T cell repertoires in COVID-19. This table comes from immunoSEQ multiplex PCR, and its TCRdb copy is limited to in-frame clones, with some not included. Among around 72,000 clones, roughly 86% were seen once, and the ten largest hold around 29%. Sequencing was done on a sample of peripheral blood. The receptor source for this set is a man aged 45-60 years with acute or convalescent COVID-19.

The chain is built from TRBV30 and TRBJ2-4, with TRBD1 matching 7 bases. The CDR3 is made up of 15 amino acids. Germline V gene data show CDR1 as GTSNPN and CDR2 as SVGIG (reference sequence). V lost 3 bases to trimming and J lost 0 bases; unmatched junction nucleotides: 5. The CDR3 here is CAWRGQFLAKNIQYF. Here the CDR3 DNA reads TGTGCCTGGAGGGGACAGTTCCTAGCCAAAAACATTCAGTACTTC.

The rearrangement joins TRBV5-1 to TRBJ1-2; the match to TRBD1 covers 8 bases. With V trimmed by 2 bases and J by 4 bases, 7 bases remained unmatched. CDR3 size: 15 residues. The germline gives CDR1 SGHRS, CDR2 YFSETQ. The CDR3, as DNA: TGCGCCAGCAGCTTAGAAGGGACAGGATCCTATGGCTACACCTTC. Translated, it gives CASSLEGTGSYGYTF.

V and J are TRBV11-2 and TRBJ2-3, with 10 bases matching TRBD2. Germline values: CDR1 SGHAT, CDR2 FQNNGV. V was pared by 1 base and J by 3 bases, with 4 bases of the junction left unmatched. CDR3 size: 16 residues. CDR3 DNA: TGTGCCAGCAGCTTAGGAGCGGGGGGGCCAACAGATACGCAGTATTTT. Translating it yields CASSLGAGGPTDTQYF.

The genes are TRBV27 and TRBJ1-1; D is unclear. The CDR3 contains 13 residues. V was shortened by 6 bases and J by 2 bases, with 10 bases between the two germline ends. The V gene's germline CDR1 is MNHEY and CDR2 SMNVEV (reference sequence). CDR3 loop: CASRRTENTEAFF. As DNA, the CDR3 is TGTGCCAGCAGACGTACAGAAAACACTGAAGCTTTCTTT.

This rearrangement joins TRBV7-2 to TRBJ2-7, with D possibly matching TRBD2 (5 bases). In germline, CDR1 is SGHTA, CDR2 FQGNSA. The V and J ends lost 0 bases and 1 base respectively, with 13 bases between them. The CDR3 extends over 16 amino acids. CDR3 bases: TGTGCCAGCAGCTTAGCGCATGAGCGGAATTCCTACGAGCAGTACTTC. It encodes CASSLAHERNSYEQYF.

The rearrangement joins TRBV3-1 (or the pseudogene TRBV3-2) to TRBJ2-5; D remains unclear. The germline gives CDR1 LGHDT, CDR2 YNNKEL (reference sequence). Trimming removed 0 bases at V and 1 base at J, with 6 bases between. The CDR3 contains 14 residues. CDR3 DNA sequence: TGTGCCAGCAGCCAAGAGACTTTCCAAGAGACCCAGTACTTC. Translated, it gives CASSQETFQETQYF.

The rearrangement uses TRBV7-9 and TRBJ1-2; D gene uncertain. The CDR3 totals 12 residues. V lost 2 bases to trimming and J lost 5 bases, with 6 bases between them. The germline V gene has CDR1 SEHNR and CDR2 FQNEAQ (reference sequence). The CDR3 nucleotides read TGTGCCAGCAGCTTACAGGATTATGGCTACACCTTC. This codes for CASSLQDYGYTF.

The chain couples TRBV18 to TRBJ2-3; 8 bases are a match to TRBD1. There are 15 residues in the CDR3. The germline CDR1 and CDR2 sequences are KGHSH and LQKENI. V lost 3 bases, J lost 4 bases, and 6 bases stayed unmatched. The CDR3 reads CASSPRQGSSDTQYF. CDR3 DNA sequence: TGTGCCAGCTCACCCCGACAGGGGTCTTCAGATACGCAGTATTTT.

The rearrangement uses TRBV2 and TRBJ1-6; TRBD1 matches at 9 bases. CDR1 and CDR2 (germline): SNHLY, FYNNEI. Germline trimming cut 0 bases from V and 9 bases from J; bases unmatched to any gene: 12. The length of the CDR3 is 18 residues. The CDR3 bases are TGTGCCAGCAGTGAAGCCATTCTACAGGGGGCGCACGGTTCACCCCTCCACTTT. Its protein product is CASSEAILQGAHGSPLHF.

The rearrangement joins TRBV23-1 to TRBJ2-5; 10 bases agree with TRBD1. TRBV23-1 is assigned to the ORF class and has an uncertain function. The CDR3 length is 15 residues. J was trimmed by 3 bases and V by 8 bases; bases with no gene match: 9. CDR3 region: CASPAGTGVEETQYF. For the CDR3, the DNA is TGCGCCAGCCCCGCCGGGACAGGGGTGGAAGAGACCCAGTACTTC.

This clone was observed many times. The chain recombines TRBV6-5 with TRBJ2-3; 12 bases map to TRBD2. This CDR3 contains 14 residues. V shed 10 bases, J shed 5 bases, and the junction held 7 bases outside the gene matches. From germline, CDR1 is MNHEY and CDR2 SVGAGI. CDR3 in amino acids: CATLAGGPVDTQYF. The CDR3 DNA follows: TGTGCCACTCTAGCGGGGGGGCCGGTAGATACGCAGTATTTT.

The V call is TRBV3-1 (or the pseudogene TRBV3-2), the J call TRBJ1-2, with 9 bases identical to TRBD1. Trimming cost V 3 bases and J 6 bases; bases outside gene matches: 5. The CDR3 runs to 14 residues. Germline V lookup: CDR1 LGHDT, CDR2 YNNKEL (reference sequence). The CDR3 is CASSQTDRGNGYTF. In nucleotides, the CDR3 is TGTGCCAGCAGCCAGACGGACAGGGGCAATGGCTACACCTTC.

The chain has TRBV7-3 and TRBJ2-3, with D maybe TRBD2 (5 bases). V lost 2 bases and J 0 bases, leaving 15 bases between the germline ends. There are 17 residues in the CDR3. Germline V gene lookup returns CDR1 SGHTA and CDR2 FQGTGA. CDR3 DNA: TGTGCCAGCAGCTTAGAAGGGCTCGGGGTGAGCACAGATACGCAGTATTTT. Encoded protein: CASSLEGLGVSTDTQYF.

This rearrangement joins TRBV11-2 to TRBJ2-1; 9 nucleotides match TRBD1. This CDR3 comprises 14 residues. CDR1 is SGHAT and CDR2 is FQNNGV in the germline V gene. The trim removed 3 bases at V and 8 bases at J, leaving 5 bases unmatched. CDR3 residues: CASSFPDRGDEQFF. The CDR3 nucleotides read TGTGCCAGCAGCTTCCCGGACAGGGGAGATGAGCAGTTCTTC.

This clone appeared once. CDR3 in DNA: TGCAGCGTTGAAGCGGGGAACACCATATATTTT. Protein: CSVEAGNTIYF. The chain joins TRBV29-1 to TRBJ1-3; D is unresolved. CDR1 is SQVTM, CDR2 ANQGSEA, per germline. This CDR3 contains 11 residues. V was shortened by 1 base and J by 7 bases, with 5 bases between the two germline ends. The full variable domain, its missing parts supplied by reference TRBV29-1 and TRBJ1-3, is SAVISQKPSRDICQRGTSLTIQCQVDSQVTMMFWYRQQPGQSLTLIATANQGSEATYESGFVIDKFPISRPNLTFSTLTVSNMSPEDSSIYLCSVEAGNTIYFGEGSWLTVV.

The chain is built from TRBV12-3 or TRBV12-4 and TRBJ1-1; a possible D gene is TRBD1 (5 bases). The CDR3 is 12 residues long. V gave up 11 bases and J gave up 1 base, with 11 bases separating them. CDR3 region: CAVSTGNTEAFF. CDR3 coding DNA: TGTGCCGTTTCCACAGGGAACACTGAAGCTTTCTTT.

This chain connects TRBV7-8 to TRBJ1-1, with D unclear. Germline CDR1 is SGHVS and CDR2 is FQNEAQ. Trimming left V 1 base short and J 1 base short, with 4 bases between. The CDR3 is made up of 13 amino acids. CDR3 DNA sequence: TGTGCCAGCAGCTTAGTAGCGAACACTGAAGCTTTCTTT. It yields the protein CASSLVANTEAFF. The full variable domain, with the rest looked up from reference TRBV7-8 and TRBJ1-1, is GAGVSQSPRYKVAKRGQDVALRCDPISGHVSLFWYQQALGQGPEFLTYFQNEAQLDKSGLPSDRFFAERPEGSVSTLKIQRTQQEDSAVYLCASSLVANTEAFFGQGTRLTVV.

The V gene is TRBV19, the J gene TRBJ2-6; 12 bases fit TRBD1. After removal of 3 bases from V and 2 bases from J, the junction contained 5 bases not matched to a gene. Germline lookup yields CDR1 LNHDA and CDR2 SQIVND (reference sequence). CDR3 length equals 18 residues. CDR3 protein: CASSMTGQGATGANVLTF. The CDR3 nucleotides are TGTGCCAGTAGTATGACGGGACAGGGGGCTACTGGGGCCAACGTCCTGACTTTC.

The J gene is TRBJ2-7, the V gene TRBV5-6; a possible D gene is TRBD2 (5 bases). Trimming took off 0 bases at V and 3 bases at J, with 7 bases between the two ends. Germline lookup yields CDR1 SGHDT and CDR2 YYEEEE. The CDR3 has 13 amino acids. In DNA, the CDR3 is TGTGCCAGCAGCTTGGAGGGAGACTACGAGCAGTACTTC. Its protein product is CASSLEGDYEQYF.

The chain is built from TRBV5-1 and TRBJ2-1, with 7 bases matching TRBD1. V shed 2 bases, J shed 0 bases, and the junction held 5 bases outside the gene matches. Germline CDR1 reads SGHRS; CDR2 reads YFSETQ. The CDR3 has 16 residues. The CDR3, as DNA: TGCGCCAGCAGCTTACGACAGGGAAACTCCTACAATGAGCAGTTCTTC. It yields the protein CASSLRQGNSYNEQFF.

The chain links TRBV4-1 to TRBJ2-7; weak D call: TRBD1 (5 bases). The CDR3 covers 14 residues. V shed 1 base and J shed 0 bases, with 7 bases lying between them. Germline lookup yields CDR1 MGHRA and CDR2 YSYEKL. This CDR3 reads CASSQGQRSYEQYF. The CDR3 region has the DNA TGCGCCAGCAGCCAAGGACAGCGCTCCTACGAGCAGTACTTC.

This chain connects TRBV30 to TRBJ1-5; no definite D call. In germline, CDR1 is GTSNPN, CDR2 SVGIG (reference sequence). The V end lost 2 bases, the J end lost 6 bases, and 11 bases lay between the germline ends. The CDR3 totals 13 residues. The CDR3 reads CAWSSTVGQPQHF. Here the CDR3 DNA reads TGTGCCTGGAGTAGCACAGTCGGTCAGCCCCAGCATTTT. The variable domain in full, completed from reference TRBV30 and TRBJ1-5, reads SQTIHQWPATLVQPVGSPLSLECTVEGTSNPNLYWYRQAAGRGLQLLFYSVGIGQISSEVPQNLSASRPQDRQFILSSKKLLLSDSGFYLCAWSSTVGQPQHFGDGTRLSIL.

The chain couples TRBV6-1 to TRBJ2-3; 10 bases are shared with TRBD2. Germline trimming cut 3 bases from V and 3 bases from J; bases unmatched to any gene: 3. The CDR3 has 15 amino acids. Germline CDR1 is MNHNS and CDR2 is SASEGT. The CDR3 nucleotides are TGTGCCAGCAGTGACCCGGGACTAGCGACAGATACGCAGTATTTT. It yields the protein CASSDPGLATDTQYF.

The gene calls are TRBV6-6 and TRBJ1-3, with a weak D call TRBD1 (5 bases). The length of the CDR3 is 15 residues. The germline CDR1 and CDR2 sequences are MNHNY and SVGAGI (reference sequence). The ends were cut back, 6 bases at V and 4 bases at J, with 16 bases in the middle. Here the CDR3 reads CASSIQAGRGNTIYF. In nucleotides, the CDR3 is TGTGCCAGCAGCATACAAGCGGGACGGGGAAACACCATATATTTT.

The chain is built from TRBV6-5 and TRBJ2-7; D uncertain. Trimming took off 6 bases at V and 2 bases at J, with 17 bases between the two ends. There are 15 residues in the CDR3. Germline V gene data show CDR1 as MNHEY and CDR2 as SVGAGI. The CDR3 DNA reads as TGTGCCAGCAGGAGAACTATCCCACTTACCTACGAGCAGTACTTC. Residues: CASRRTIPLTYEQYF.

CDR3 in DNA: TGTCCCGGGCAGGGGGAGACTAACTATGGCTACACCTTC. Protein: CPGQGETNYGYTF. V usage is TRBV19 and J usage is TRBJ1-2, with 7 bases matching TRBD1. Germline-derived CDR1 and CDR2 are LNHDA and SQIVND (reference sequence). This CDR3 contains 13 residues.

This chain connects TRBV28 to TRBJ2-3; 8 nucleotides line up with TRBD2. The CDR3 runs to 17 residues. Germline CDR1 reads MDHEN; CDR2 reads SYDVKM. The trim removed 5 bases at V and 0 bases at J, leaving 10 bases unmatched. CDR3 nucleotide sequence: TGTGCCAGCAGTCCCACCCCCGGGGGGGGGAGCACAGATACGCAGTATTTT. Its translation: CASSPTPGGGSTDTQYF.